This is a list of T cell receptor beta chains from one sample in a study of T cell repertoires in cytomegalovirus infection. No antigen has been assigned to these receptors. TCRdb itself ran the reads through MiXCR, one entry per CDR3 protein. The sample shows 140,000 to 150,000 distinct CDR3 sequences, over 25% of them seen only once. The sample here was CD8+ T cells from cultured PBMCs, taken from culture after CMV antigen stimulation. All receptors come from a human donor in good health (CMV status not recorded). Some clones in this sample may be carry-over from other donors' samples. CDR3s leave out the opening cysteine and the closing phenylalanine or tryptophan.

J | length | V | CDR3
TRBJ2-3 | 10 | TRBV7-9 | ASSFDTDTQY
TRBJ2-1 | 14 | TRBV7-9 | ASSRPGLAVGNEQF
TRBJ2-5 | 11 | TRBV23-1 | ASSQVAEETQY
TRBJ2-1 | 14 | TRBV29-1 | SVLGTSGGRNNEQF
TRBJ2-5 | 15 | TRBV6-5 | ASSYDTSGGFQETQY
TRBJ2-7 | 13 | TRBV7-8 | ASRPGTGGSYEQY
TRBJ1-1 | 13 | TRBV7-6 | ANSPTMDRDTEAF
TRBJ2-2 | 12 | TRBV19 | ATATGMDTGELF
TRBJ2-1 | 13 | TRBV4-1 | ASSHRLAGANEQF
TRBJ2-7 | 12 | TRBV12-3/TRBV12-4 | ASRVRGESYEQY
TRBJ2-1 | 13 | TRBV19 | ASSLAGGPRNEQF
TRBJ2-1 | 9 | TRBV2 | ARTEGRGQF
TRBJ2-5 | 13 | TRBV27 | ASSLLGGRQETQY
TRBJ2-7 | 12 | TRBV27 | ASSLSRGSYEQY
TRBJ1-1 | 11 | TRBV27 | ASSSLGNTEAF
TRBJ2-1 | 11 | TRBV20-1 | SARKRSDNEQF
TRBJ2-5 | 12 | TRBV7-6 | ASSFSPGEETQY
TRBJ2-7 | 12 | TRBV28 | ASSFYDSEYEQY
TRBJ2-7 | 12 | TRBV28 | ASSAVRGLYEQY
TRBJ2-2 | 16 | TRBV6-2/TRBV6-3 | ASSYLRLGQGGTGELF
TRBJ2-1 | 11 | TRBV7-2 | ASSLPPWNEQF
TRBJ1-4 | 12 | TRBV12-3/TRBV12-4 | ASSFSGQGAKLF
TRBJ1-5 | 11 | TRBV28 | ASSDQGNQPQH
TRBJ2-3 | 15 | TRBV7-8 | ASSSLTGGVRTDTQY